This T cell receptor (beta chain) was recorded in a study of CD8 T cells in Susac syndrome. Reverse transcription of roughly 0.45 to 1 ug RNA was performed with random hexamers. Amplification of TCR beta CDR3 used immunoSEQ multiplex PCR across 54 Vbeta and 13 Jbeta. TCRdb reprocessed the immunoSEQ multiplex PCR reads with MiXCR, giving one entry per CDR3 protein. The sample lists around 170,000 distinct CDR3 sequences, under 95% occurring once. V was pared by 3 bases and J by 1 base, with 3 bases of the junction left unmatched. Germline V gene lookup returns CDR1 SGDLS and CDR2 YYNGEE. This CDR3 has 15 residues.

The TCR was taken from a human donor in good health. V usage is TRBV9 and J usage is TRBJ2-1; 8 bases align to TRBD1. The sample comprised CD4+ T cells from PBMCs. The DNA of the CDR3 is TGTGCCAGCAGCGCCCGGGACAGGTCCTACAATGAGCAGTTCTTC. Its translation is CASSARDRSYNEQFF.